This T cell receptor beta chain was sequenced for a study of siplizumab effects on memory and regulatory T cells. Trimming pared 2 bases from V and 8 bases from J, leaving 11 bases between. CDR1 and CDR2 (germline): SGHNT, YYREEE (reference sequence). There are 12 residues in the CDR3. Assays captured 95,000 to 100,000 TCR templates per sample. Repertoires were generated with immunoSEQ multiplex PCR, while TCRdb's copy carries only in-frame clones and drops some. The sample holds roughly 80,000 clones, 87% seen once. A note on this clone: The antigen is undetermined.

Study results and limitations: Versus around 25% in controls, the mappable alloreactive CD4+ clones averaged roughly 70% Treg-derived with siplizumab.

This sequence joins TRBV5-4 and TRBJ2-7; D ambiguous. The sample comprised Tregs sorted from blood. The origin of this receptor is a human donor in good health. The CDR3 nucleotides are TGTGCCAGCAGCTTTCGTTTGAGTAAGCAGTACTTC. Translation gives CASSFRLSKQYF.